This TCR beta chain emerged from a study of pediatric ulcerative colitis. The CDR3 has 14 residues. CDR1 is SGHTA and CDR2 is FQGNSA in the germline V gene. Trimming shortened V by 6 bases and J by 2 bases, and 14 bases separated the two germline ends. One to two pinch biopsies were taken from the rectum during colonoscopy. This clone has more than one count but fewer than ten. This was a survey-level run. Some clones are missing from TCRdb's copy, which holds only in-frame ones; the method was immunoSEQ multiplex PCR. The profile shows roughly 25,000 clones, roughly 71% of them singletons. J is TRBJ2-7 and V is TRBV7-2, with D perhaps being TRBD1 or TRBD2 (5 bases each). The receptor was derived from a boy aged 5-17 years with severe ulcerative colitis. Sequencing was performed on gut tissue. CDR3 coding DNA: TGTGCCAGCAGGGGGGACGGCTCAGCCTACGAGCAGTACTTC. Translating it yields CASRGDGSAYEQYF. The full variable domain, its missing parts supplied by reference TRBV7-2 and TRBJ2-7, is GAGVSQSPSNKVTEKGKDVELRCDPISGHTALYWYRQSLGQGLEFLIYFQGNSAPDKSGLPSDRFSAERTGGSVSTLTIQRTQQEDSAVYLCASRGDGSAYEQYFGPGTRLTVT.